This T cell receptor (beta chain) is drawn from a study of shared clonotypes between healthy human individuals. Looking at the study overall: Two female and a few male donors aged 18 to 49 were enrolled. Donors had three CD4 naive, three CD4 memory, two CD8 naive and one CD8 memory plate apiece.

The CDR3 is 16 amino acids. Trimming pared 1 base from V and 5 bases from J, leaving 16 bases between. Germline V CDR1 and CDR2: SGHDT, YYEEEE. This clone appeared once. Every one of the donors was a Caucasian adult that lived in Nashville, Tennessee. Genomic DNA of each subset was evenly split across several immunoSEQ plates. The method was immunoSEQ multiplex PCR; TCRdb's version includes in-frame clones alone and lacks a portion of them. The table includes a few million clones, roughly 90% detected once. This chain joins TRBV5-6 and TRBJ2-1, with D perhaps TRBD1 (6 bases). The TCR was taken from a man between 18 and 29 years old in good health. Some clones in this sample may be carry-over from other donors' samples. The specimen sequenced was naive CD4+ T cells from PBMCs. Subset indicated: CD45RA+ positively selected. The CDR3 coding sequence is TGTGCCAGCAGCTTGCTCGGCAGGGGATTGGACAATGAGCAGTTCTTC. It encodes CASSLLGRGLDNEQFF.